This T cell receptor beta chain was recovered during a study of cytomegalovirus exposure and HLA in healthy donors. As for the study in general: Early release data held around 82 million unique TCRs from HLA-typed donors.

General observations from the study: For cytomegalovirus status, the classifier reportedly gave diagnoses with high specificity and sensitivity. In a later analysis, TCR beta V- and J-gene trimming showed a link to a missense DCLRE1C variant. Some highly shared sequence variants likely arose as a pipeline artifact.

The CDR3 is made up of 14 amino acids. Germline V CDR1 and CDR2: SGDLS, YYNGEE. After removal of 0 bases from V and 4 bases from J, the junction contained 3 bases not matched to a gene. A word on this clone: No antigen is known for it.

PCR employed 60 Vbeta and 13 Jbeta primers. Here immunoSEQ multiplex PCR was the method, and the copy in TCRdb shows in-frame clones only, minus some. Of 150,000 to 200,000 clones detected, 70% to 80% appear once; the ten largest clones hold 1.3%. Input material: PBMCs. This chain links TRBV9 with TRBJ2-7; 8 positions agree with TRBD2. This receptor was obtained from a man aged 25-45 years in good health and CMV-seronegative. CDR3 protein: CASSVGGGRYEQYF. CDR3 nucleotide sequence: TGTGCCAGCAGCGTAGGGGGCGGGAGGTACGAGCAGTACTTC.